This T cell receptor (beta chain) was documented in a study of memory B cells and T cells in multiple sclerosis. V was shortened by 6 bases and J by 0 bases, with 14 bases between the two germline ends. The CDR3 covers 15 residues. Germline V gene data show CDR1 as MNHEY and CDR2 as SMNVEV (reference sequence). In the case of this clone: As yet, its antigen is unknown.

Sequencing used immunoSEQ multiplex PCR; TCRdb keeps in-frame clones, though not all of them. The sample yields approximately 32,000 clones, about 84% seen once. CFSE-dim autoproliferating and CFSE-high non-proliferating T cells from unstimulated culture were sequenced separately. Replicate wells were pooled after roughly 7 days of stimulus-free culture of approximately 5x10^7 CFSE-labeled PBMCs. Specimen: PBMCs from blood kept in culture. This chain uses TRBV27 with TRBJ1-2; D is ambiguous. The sequence was collected from a human donor with multiple sclerosis. The CDR3 here is CASSPWGLPNYGYTF. The CDR3, as DNA: TGTGCCAGCAGCCCTTGGGGTCTCCCTAACTATGGCTACACCTTC.